A single sample is the source of the 2 T cell receptor beta chains below, sequenced in a study of control samples from healthy donors and cancer patients. Generated by immunoSEQ multiplex PCR, the TCRdb table keeps only in-frame clones and is missing some. This sample carries about 120,000 clones, more than 70% of them seen once, and the ten largest clones take 40%. The sample comprised blood. Receptors originate from a man aged 50 to 60 in good health.

DNA of the CDR3: TGTGCCACCTTTGGAGGGGGGTTCTATGGCTACACCTTC. Translating gives CATFGGGFYGYTF. The rearrangement links TRBV27 to TRBJ1-2; D is perhaps TRBD1 (6 bases). Germline CDR1 reads MNHEY; CDR2 reads SMNVEV (reference sequence). The CDR3 is 13 amino acids. Trimming shortened V by 10 bases and J by 4 bases, and 16 bases separated the two germline ends.

The chain couples TRBV2 to TRBJ1-6; D is unresolved. CDR3 length: 12 residues. With 10 bases removed from V and 6 bases from J, the gap between germline ends came to 10 bases. Germline V CDR1 and CDR2: SNHLY, FYNNEI. The CDR3 loop is CATRVLNSPLHF. For the CDR3, the DNA is TGTGCCACCCGGGTCCTTAATTCACCCCTCCACTTT.